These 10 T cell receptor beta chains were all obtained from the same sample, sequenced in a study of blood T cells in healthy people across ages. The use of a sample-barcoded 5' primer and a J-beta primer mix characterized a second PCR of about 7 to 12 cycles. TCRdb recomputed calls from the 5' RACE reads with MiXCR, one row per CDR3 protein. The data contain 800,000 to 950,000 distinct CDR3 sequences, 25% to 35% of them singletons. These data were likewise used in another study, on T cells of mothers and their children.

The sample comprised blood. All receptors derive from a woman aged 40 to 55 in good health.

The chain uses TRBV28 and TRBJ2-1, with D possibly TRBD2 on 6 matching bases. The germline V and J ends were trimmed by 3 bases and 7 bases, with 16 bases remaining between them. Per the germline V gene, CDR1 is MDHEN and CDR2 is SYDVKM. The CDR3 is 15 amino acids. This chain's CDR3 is CASSFSGYSTNEQFF. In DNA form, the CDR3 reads TGTGCCAGCAGTTTCAGCGGGTACAGTACAAATGAGCAGTTCTTC.

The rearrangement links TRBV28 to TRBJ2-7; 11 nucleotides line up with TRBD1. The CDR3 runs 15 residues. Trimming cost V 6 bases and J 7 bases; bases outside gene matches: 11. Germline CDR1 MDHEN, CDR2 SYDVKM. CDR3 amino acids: CASRSGTGGAGEQYF. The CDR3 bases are TGTGCCAGCAGGTCGGGGACAGGGGGAGCCGGGGAGCAGTACTTC.

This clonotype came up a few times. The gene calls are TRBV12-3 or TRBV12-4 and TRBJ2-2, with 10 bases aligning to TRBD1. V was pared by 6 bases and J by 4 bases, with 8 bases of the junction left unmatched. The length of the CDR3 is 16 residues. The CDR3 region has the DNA TGTGCCAGCAGCAATTCCGGGACAGGGGCCACCGGGGAGCTGTTTTTT. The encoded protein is CASSNSGTGATGELFF.

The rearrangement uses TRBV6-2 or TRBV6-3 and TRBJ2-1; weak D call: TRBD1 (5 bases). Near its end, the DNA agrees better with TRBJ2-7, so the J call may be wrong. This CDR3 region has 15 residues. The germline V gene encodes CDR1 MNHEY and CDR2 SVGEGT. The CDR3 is CASSYRVRAYNEQYF. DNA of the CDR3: TGTGCCAGCAGTTACCGGGTCAGGGCCTACAATGAGCAGTACTTC.

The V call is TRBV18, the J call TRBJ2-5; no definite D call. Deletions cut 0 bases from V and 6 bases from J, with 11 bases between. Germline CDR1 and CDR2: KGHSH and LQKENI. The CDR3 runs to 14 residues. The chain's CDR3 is CASSPPSQPKTQYF. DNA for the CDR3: TGTGCCAGCTCACCACCGAGCCAACCAAAGACCCAGTACTTC. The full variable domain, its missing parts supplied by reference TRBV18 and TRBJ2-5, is NAGVMQNPRHLVRRRGQEARLRCSPMKGHSHVYWYRQLPEEGLKFMVYLQKENIIDESGMPKERFSAEFPKEGPSILRIQQVVRGDSAAYFCASSPPSQPKTQYFGPGTRLLVL.

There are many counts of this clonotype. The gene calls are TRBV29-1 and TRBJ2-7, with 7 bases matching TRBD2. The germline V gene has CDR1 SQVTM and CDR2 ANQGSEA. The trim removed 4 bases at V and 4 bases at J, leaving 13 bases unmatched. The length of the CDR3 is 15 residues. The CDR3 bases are TGCAGCGTTGTATTCCGGACCGGGAGGATTTACGAGCAGTACTTC. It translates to CSVVFRTGRIYEQYF.

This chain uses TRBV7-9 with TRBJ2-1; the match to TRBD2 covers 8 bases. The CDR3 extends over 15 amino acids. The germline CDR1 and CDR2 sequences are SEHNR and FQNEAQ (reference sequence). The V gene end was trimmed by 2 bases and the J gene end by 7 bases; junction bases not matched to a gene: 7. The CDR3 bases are TGTGCCAGCAGCTTAAGGCGGGGGGAAAAGAATGAGCAGTTCTTC. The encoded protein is CASSLRRGEKNEQFF.

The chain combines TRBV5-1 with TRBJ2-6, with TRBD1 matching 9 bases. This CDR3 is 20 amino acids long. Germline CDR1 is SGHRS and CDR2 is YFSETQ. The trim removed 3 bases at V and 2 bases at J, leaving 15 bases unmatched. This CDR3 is CASSSIQYRDRVPGANVLTF. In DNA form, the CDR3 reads TGCGCCAGCAGCTCTATCCAATACCGGGACAGGGTACCTGGGGCCAACGTCCTGACTTTC.

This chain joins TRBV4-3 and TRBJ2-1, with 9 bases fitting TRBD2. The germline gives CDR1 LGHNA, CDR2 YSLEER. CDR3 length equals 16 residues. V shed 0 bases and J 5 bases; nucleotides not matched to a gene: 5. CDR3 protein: CASSQEASGTHNEQFF. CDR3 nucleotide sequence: TGCGCCAGCAGCCAAGAGGCTAGCGGGACACACAATGAGCAGTTCTTC.

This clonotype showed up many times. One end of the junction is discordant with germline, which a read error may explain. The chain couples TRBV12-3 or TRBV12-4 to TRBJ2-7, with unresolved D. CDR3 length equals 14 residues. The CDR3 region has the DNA TGTGCCAGCGGTTTAGAGAGAGCAGCCTACGAGCAGTACTTC. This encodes CASGLERAAYEQYF.